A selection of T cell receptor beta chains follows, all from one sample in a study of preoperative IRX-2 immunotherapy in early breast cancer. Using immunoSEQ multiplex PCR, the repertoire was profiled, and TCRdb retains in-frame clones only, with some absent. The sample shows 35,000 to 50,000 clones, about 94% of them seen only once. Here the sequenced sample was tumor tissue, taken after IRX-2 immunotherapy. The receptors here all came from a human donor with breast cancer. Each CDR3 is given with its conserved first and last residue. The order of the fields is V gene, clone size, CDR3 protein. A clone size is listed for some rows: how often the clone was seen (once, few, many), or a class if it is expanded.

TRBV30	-	CAWTRLRGTYTEAFF
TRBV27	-	CASSWTSGGNTGELFF
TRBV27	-	CASSTQNQPQHF
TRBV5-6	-	CASSFRQSTDTQYF
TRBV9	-	CASSPRASGGSNTGELFF
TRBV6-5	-	CASSHAGVDYEQYF
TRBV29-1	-	CSARTGGRTGELFF
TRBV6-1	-	CASSGDTLYEQYF
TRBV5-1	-	CASSSGSNTGELFF
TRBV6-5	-	CASRRGQGRYEQYF
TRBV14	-	CASSQAGNTQYF
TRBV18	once	CASSPLDSLSYNEQFF
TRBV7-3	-	CASSLTGGLRYEQYF
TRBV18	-	CASSPGPGVGYEQYF
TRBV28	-	CAVGGGGNQPQHF
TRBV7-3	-	CASSLGRGQHEQFF
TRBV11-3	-	CASSDGGIADNEQFF